This T cell receptor beta chain was obtained from a study of cytomegalovirus exposure and HLA in healthy donors. Findings and limits, study-wide: TRBV6-2, TRBV6-3 and other indistinguishable V segments were excluded. It was taken for granted in presence/absence analyses that sequencing depth across donors was roughly uniform. According to the study, about 180 TCR beta chains were cytomegalovirus-associated. Certain sequence variants were highly shared and formed a cluster, and this cluster was likely a sequencing artifact.

V was cut by 2 bases and J by 3 bases, with 10 bases left in between. There are 14 residues in the CDR3. Germline CDR1 MNHEY, CDR2 SVGAGI. Researchers ran the PCR with 60 Vbeta and 13 Jbeta primers. TCRdb's copy holds only in-frame clones and misses some; the assay was immunoSEQ multiplex PCR. The sample records 200,000 to 250,000 clones, approximately 87% being singletons. On this clone: Its antigen remains unknown.

The sequence derives from a human donor in good health. The material sequenced was PBMCs. The chain recombines TRBV6-5 with TRBJ1-1; tentative D call: TRBD1 (6 bases). Written as DNA, the CDR3 is TGTGCCAGCAGTTACCGGTCAGGGGACACTGAAGCTTTCTTT. This codes for CASSYRSGDTEAFF.